This T cell receptor (beta chain) was retrieved from a study of molecular identifiers for immune sequencing clone quantification. Overall study results and limits: Identical barcode-sharing TCR molecules could lead to underestimated sizes for highly expanded clones.

Note on this clonotype: Its antigen is unidentified.

The ends were cut back, 0 bases at V and 2 bases at J, with 8 bases in the middle. Per germline, CDR1 SGHAT and CDR2 FQNNGV. This CDR3 spans 15 amino acids. TCRdb redid the calling of the PCR reads with MiXCR, one entry per CDR3 protein. The data contain around 460,000 distinct CDR3 sequences, 25% of them singletons. This TCR came from a human donor in good health. Some libraries in this study had Jurkat cell RNA spiked in. Sample: naive CD8+ T cells from blood, with Jurkat cell RNA spiked in. The sample's subset: FACS-sorted CD8+CD4-CCR7+CD45RA+ naive T cells. The chain combines TRBV11-2 with TRBJ2-1; D is unresolved. The CDR3 reads CASSLEMGTYNEQFF. The CDR3 DNA reads TGTGCCAGCAGCTTAGAGATGGGGACCTACAATGAGCAGTTCTTC.